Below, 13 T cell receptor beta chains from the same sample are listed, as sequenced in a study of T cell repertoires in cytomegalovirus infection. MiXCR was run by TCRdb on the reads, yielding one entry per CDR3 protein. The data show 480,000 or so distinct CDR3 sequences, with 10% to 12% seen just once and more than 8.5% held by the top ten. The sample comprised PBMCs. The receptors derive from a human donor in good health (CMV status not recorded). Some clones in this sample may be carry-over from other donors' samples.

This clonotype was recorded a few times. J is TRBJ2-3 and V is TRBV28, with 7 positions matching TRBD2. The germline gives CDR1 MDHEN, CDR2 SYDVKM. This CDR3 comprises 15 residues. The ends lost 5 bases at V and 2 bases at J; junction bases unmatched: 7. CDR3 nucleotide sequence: TGTGCCAGCAGTACCACTAGCGCCAACACAGATACGCAGTATTTT. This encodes CASSTTSANTDTQYF.

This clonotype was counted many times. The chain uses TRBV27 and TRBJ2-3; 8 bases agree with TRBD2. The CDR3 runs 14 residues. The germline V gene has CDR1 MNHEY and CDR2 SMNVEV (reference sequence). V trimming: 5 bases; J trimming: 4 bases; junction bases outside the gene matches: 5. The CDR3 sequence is CASSPRGGADTQYF. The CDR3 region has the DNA TGTGCCAGCAGTCCTCGGGGGGGCGCAGATACGCAGTATTTT.

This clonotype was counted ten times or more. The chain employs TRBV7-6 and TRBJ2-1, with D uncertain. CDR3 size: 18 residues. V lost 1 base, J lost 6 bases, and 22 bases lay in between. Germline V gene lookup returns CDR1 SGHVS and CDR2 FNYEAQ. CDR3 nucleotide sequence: TGTGCCAGCAGCTTAGTAGTCTTTACCGTCCGTTCGATCAATGAGCAGTTCTTC. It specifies CASSLVVFTVRSINEQFF.

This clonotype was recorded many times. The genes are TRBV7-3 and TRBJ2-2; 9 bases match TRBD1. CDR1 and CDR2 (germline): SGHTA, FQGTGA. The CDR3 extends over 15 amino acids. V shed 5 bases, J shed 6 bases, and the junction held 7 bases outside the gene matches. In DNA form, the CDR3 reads TGTGCCAGCAGCGCAACAGGGGGCTCCCCCGGGGAGCTGTTTTTT. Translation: CASSATGGSPGELFF.

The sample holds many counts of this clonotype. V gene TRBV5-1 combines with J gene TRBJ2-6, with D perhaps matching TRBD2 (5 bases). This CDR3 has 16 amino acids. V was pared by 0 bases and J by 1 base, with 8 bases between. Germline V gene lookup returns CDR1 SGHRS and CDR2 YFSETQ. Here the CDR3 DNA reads TGCGCCAGCAGCTTGGTAGAGGGTTCTGGGGCCAACGTCCTGACTTTC. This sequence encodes CASSLVEGSGANVLTF.

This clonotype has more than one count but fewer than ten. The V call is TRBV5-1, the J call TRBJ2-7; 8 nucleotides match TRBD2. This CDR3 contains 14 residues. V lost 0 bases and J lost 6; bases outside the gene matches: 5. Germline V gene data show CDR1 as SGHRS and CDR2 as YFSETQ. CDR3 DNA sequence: TGCGCCAGCAGCTTGGCCCCCCTAGCGGGCGAGCAGTACTTC. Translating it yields CASSLAPLAGEQYF.

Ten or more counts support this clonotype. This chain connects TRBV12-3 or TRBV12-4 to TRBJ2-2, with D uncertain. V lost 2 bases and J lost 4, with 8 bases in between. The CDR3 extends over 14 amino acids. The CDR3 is CASSLTESTGELFF. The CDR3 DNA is TGTGCCAGCAGTTTAACTGAGAGCACCGGGGAGCTGTTTTTT.

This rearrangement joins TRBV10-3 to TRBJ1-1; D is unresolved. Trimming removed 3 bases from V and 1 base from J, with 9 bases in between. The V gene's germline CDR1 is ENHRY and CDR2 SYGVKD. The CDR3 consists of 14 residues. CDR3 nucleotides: TGTGCCATCAGTGAAGGAGCCCAGAACACTGAAGCTTTCTTT. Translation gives CAISEGAQNTEAFF.

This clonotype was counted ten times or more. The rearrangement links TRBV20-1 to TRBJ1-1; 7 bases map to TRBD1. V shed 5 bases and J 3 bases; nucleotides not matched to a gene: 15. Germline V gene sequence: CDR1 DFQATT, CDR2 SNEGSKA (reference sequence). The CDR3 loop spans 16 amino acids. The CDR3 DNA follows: TGCAGTGCTGGGATACGCCAGGGGGTTAAGGACACTGAAGCTTTCTTT. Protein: CSAGIRQGVKDTEAFF.

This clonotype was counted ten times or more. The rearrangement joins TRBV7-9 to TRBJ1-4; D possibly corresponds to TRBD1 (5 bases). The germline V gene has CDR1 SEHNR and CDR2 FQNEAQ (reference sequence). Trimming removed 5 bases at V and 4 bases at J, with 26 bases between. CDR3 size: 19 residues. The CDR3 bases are TGTGCCAGCAGCACCAGACTACTACGACGTGGGGACCGTAATGAAAAACTGTTTTTT. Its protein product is CASSTRLLRRGDRNEKLFF. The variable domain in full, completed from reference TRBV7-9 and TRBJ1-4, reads DTGVSQNPRHKITKRGQNVTFRCDPISEHNRLYWYRQTLGQGPEFLTYFQNEAQLEKSRLLSDRFSAERPKGSFSTLEIQRTEQGDSAMYLCASSTRLLRRGDRNEKLFFGSGTQLSVL.

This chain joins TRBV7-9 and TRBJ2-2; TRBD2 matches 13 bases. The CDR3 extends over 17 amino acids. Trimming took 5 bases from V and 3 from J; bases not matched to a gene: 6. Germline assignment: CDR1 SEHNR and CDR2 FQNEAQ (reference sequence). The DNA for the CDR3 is TGTGCCAGCAGCCCTCGGACTAGCGGGAGCGACACCGGGGAGCTGTTTTTT. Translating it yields CASSPRTSGSDTGELFF.

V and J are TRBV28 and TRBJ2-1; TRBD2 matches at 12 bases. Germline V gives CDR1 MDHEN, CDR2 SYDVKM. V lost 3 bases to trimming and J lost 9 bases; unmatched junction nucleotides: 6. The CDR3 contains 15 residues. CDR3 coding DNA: TGTGCCAGCAGTTTGGGTCTAGCGGGAGGGGCTGAGCAGTTCTTC. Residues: CASSLGLAGGAEQFF.

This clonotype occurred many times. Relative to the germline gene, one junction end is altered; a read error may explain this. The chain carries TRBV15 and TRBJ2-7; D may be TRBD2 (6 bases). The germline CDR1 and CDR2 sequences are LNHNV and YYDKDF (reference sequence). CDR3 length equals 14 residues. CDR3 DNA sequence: TGTGCCACCAGCAGAGATGGGGGGACCGGGACTCCGATTTTC. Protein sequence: CATSRDGGTGTPIF.